This T cell receptor (beta chain) was profiled in a study of regulatory T cells in long-lasting Graves disease. At the level of the study: Graves' patients who were just diagnosed had used antithyroid drugs for under 3 months.

Germline loops: CDR1 SGHTA, CDR2 FQGNSA. The CDR3 length is 13 residues. Trimming cost V 8 bases and J 3 bases, with 10 bases left between them. Overall study findings and caveats: For persistent Graves' patients, TCR diversity was lower than for newly diagnosed ones. Public clonotype sharing was higher in persistent than newly diagnosed patients. Segments TRBV28, TRBJ1-2 and TRBJ2-5 showed preferential usage in persistent disease.

As for time point: newly diagnosed GD, antithyroid drugs for less than 3 months. There was RNA extracted from PBMCs, and the TCR library was made from it. With regard to this clonotype: Its cognate antigen is unknown.

For TCR beta, libraries came from iRepertoire HTBI primers and Arm-PCR of CDR3 regions. MiXCR was run by TCRdb on the multiplex PCR reads, yielding one entry per CDR3 protein. This sample yields 200,000 to 250,000 distinct CDR3 sequences, of which just over 20% are seen a single time; around 13% belongs to the top ten. This TCR was sampled from a female donor with Graves disease. The sample here was peripheral blood mononuclear cells (PBMCs), taken at new diagnosis, from a patient treated with antithyroid drugs. V and J are TRBV7-2 and TRBJ1-4, with D possibly TRBD1 on 6 matching bases. CDR3 region: CASERGANEKLFF. The CDR3 DNA follows: TGTGCCAGCGAGAGGGGGGCTAATGAAAAACTGTTTTTT.